This T cell receptor beta chain was sequenced during a study of T cell repertoires in cytomegalovirus infection. About the research overall: It was recently identified HLA-C-restricted and well-studied HLA-B-restricted CMV epitopes that the study used. Public signatures in TCR beta pointed to CMV infection and matching HLA type.

This clonotype was observed a handful of times. Its antigen is not known. TCRdb reanalysed the reads using MiXCR and keeps one entry per CDR3 protein. The table lists some 800,000 distinct CDR3 sequences, about 27% of them singletons. The germline V gene encodes CDR1 ENHRY and CDR2 SYGVKD. Trimming cost V 3 bases and J 8 bases, with 5 bases left between them. The CDR3 totals 12 residues. Study-wide results and caveats: What dominated the ex vivo response were HLA-C-restricted CMV-specific TCR beta clonotypes. Carriage of CMV together with the relevant HLA was identifiable through cumulative public TCR beta family frequency.

The receptor comes from a human donor in good health (CMV status not recorded). Some clones in this sample may be carry-over from other donors' samples. The rearrangement uses TRBV10-3 and TRBJ1-6, with D uncertain. The sequences come from cultured CD8+ T cells from PBMCs, collected from culture after CMV antigen stimulation. The CDR3 DNA sequence: TGTGCCATCAGTGAACCGGATTCACCCCTCCACTTT. It codes for CAISEPDSPLHF.